The clone carrying this TCR beta chain was detected many times. Its antigen is not known. Using RNA transcripts as the source, TCR beta CDR3 regions were amplified. The HTBI set primed first-round TCR CDR3 RT-PCR. TCRdb recomputed calls from the multiplex PCR reads with MiXCR, one row per CDR3 protein. The sample holds about 260,000 distinct CDR3 sequences; 16% are singletons and the top ten take 28%. This specimen comes from a study of T cells in Graves' hyperthyroidism and ophthalmopathy. The wider study: Pretreatment peripheral blood was obtained at initial diagnosis.

Study-wide results and caveats: In simple terms, a model built on 13 V-J features told ophthalmopathy apart from stable hyperthyroidism.

Specimen: blood. The TCR sequence derives from a woman under 30 with Graves' ophthalmopathy.

In DNA, the CDR3 is TGCGCCAGCAGCATCGGGACAGGGGGTGCAGATACGCAGTATTTT. This sequence encodes CASSIGTGGADTQYF. The V call is TRBV5-1, the J call TRBJ2-3; 11 nucleotides line up with TRBD1. The V segment lost 4 bases and the J segment 4 bases; nucleotides outside the gene matches: 5. CDR1 and CDR2 (germline): SGHRS, YFSETQ. The CDR3 is made up of 15 amino acids.